This TCR beta chain was recovered during a study of siplizumab effects on memory and regulatory T cells. This table comes from immunoSEQ multiplex PCR, and its TCRdb copy is limited to in-frame clones, with some not included. Here the sample spans approximately 100,000 clones, roughly 94% being singletons. With regard to this clone: Its target is unknown.

Study-level results: Memory cells that were CD4+ and unstimulated gave rise to alloreactive sequences, which siplizumab significantly reduced. Both greater diversity than memory cells and a major contribution to the alloresponse seemed to characterize naive T cells. Treatment with siplizumab left mappable alloreactive CD4+ clones averaging roughly 69% Treg-derived, compared with approximately 25% in controls. Confirmation that proliferating Tregs from siplizumab cultures had suppressive function was not obtained.

This CDR3 has 14 residues. Germline V lookup: CDR1 SQVTM, CDR2 ANQGSEA. The V and J ends lost 7 bases and 4 bases respectively, with 19 bases between them. This clonotype was sampled from a human donor in good health. The rearrangement joins TRBV29-1 to TRBJ1-2; D may be TRBD1 (6 bases). The sample consisted of non-Treg CD4+ T cells sorted from blood. CDR3 DNA sequence: TGCAGCGCCTTCGAGGGGGGGGAACTCTATGGCTACACCTTC. Amino acid sequence: CSAFEGGELYGYTF.